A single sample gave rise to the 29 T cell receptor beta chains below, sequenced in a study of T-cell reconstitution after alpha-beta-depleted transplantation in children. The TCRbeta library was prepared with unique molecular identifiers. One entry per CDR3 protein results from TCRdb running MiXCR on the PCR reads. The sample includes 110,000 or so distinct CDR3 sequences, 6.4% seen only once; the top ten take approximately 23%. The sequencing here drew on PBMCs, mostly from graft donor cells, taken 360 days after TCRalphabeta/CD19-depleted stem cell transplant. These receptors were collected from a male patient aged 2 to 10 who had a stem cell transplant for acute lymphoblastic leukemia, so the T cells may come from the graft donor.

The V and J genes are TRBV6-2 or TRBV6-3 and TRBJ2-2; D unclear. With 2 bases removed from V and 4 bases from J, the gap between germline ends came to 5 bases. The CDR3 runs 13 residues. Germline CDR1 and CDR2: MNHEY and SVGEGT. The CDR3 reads CASSYRGTGELFF. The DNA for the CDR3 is TGTGCCAGCAGTTACCGTGGCACCGGGGAGCTGTTTTTT.

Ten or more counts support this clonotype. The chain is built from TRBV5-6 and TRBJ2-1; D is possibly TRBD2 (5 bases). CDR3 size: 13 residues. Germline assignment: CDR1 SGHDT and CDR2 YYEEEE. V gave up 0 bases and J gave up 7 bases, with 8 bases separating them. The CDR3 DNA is TGTGCCAGCAGCTTGGGCTGGAGGAATGAGCAGTTCTTC. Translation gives CASSLGWRNEQFF. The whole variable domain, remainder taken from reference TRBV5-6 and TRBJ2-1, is DAGVTQSPTHLIKTRGQQVTLRCSPKSGHDTVSWYQQALGQGPQFIFQYYEEEERQRGNFPDRFSGHQFPNYSSELNVNALLLGDSALYLCASSLGWRNEQFFGPGTRLTVL.

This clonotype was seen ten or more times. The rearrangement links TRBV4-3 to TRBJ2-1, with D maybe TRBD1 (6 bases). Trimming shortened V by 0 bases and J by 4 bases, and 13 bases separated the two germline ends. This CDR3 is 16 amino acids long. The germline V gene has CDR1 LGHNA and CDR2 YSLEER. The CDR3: CASSQDQGQPYNEQFF. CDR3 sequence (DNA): TGCGCCAGCAGCCAAGATCAAGGACAGCCTTACAATGAGCAGTTCTTC.

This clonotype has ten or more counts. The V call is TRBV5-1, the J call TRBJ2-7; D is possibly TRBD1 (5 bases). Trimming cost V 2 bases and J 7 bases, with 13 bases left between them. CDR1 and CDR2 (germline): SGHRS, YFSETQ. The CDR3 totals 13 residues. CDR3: CASSFGQGWEQYF. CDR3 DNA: TGCGCCAGCAGCTTTGGGCAGGGCTGGGAGCAGTACTTC.

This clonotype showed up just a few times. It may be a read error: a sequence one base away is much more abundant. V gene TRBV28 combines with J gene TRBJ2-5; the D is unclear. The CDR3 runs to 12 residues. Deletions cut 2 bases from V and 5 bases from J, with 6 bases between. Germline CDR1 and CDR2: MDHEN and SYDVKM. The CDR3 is CASSLGWETQYF. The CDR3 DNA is TGTGCCAGCAGTTTAGGTTGGGAGACCCAGTACTTC.

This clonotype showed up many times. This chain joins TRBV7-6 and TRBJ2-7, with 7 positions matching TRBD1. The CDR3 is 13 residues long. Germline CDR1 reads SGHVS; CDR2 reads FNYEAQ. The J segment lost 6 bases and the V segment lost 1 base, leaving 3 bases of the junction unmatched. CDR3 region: CASSLDRGSEQYF. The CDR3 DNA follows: TGTGCCAGCAGCTTAGACAGGGGAAGCGAGCAGTACTTC. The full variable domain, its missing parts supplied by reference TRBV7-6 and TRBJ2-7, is GAGVSQSPRYKVTKRGQDVALRCDPISGHVSLYWYRQALGQGPEFLTYFNYEAQQDKSGLPNDRFSAERPEGSISTLTIQRTEQRDSAMYRCASSLDRGSEQYFGPGTRLTVT.

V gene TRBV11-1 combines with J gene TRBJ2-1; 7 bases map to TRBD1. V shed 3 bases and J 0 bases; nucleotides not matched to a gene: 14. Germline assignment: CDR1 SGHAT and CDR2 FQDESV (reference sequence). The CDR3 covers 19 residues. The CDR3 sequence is CASSFVNTRGSRSYNEQFF. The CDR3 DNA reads TGTGCCAGCAGCTTCGTGAACACCAGGGGGTCCCGCTCCTACAATGAGCAGTTCTTC.

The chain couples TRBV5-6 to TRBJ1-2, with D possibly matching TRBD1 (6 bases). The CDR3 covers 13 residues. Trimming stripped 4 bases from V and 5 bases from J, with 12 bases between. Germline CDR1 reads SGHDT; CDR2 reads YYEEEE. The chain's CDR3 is CASSPSDRYGYTF. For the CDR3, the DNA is TGTGCCAGCAGCCCTTCGGACAGATATGGCTACACCTTC. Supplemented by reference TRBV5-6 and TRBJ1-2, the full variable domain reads DAGVTQSPTHLIKTRGQQVTLRCSPKSGHDTVSWYQQALGQGPQFIFQYYEEEERQRGNFPDRFSGHQFPNYSSELNVNALLLGDSALYLCASSPSDRYGYTFGSGTRLTVV.

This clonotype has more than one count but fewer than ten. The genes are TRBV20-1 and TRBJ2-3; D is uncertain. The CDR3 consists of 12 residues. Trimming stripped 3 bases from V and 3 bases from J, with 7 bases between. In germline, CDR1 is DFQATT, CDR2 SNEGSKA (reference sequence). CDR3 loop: CSASVATDTQYF. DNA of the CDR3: TGCAGTGCTAGTGTGGCAACAGATACGCAGTATTTT.

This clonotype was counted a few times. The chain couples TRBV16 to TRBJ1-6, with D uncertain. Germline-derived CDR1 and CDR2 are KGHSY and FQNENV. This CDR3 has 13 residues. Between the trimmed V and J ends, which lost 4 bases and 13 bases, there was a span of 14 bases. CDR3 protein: CASSLHGVLPLHF. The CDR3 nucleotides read TGTGCCAGCAGCCTACATGGGGTCTTGCCCCTCCACTTT.

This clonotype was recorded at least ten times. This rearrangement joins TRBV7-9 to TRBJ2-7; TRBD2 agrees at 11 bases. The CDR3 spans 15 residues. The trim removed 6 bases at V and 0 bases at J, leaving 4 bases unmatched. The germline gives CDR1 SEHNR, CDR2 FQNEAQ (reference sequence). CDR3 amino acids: CASSTSGSLSYEQYF. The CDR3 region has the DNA TGTGCCAGCAGTACTAGCGGGAGCCTCTCCTACGAGCAGTACTTC.

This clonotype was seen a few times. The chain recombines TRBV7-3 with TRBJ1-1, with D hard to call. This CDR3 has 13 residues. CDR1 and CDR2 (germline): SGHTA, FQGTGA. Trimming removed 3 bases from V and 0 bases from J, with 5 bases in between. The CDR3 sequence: CASSFTLNTEAFF. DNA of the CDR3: TGTGCCAGCAGCTTCACTCTGAACACTGAAGCTTTCTTT.

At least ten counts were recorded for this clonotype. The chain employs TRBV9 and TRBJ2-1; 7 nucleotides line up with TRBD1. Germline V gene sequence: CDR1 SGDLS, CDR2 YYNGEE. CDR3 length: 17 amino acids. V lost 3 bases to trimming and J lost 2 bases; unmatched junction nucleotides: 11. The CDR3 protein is CASSGGPNRGTYNEQFF. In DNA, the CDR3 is TGTGCCAGCAGCGGGGGCCCGAACAGGGGCACCTACAATGAGCAGTTCTTC.

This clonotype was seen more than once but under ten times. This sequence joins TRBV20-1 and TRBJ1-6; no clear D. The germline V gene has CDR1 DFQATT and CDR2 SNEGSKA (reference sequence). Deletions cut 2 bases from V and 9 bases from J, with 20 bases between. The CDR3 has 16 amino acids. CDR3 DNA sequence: TGCAGTGCTAGATCCCCTAGGTTGAGAGTGGGTTCACCCCTCCACTTT. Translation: CSARSPRLRVGSPLHF.

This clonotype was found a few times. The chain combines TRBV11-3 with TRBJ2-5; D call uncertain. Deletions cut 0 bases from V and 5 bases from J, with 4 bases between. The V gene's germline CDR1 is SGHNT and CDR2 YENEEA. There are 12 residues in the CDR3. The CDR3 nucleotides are TGTGCCAGCAGCTTAGACGGCGAGACCCAGTACTTC. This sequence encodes CASSLDGETQYF.

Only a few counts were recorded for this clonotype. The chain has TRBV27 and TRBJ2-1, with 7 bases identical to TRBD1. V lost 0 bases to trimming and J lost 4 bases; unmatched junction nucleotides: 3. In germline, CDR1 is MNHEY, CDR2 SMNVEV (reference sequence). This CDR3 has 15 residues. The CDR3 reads CASSLSGQPYNEQFF. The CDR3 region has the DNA TGTGCCAGCAGTTTATCGGGACAGCCTTACAATGAGCAGTTCTTC.

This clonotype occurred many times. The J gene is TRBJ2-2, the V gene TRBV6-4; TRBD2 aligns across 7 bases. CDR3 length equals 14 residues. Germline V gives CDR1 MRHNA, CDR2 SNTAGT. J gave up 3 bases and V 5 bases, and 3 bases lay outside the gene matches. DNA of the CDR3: TGTGCCAGCAGTCTAGCGGCGTACACCGGGGAGCTGTTTTTT. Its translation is CASSLAAYTGELFF.

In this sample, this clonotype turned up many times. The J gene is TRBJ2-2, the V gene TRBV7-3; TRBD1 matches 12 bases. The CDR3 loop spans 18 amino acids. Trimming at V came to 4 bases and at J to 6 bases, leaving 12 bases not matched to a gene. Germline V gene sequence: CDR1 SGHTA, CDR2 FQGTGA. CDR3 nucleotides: TGTGCCAGCAGCTCACCCTCCGCGGGACAGGGGGCTCCCGGGGAGCTGTTTTTT. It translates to CASSSPSAGQGAPGELFF.

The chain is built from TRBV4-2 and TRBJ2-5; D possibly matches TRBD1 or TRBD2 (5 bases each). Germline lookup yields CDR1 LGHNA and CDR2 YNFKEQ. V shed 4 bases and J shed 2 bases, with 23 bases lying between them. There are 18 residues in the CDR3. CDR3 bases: TGTGCCAGCAGCCCCGGGATCTTGTGCTCAGGGTGGCAAGAGACCCAGTACTTC. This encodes CASSPGILCSGWQETQYF.

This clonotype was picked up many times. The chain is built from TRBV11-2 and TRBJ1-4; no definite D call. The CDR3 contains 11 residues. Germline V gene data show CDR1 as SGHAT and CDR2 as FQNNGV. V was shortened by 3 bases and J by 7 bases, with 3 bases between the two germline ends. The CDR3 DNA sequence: TGTGCCAGCAGCTTCCGTGAAAAACTGTTTTTT. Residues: CASSFREKLFF.

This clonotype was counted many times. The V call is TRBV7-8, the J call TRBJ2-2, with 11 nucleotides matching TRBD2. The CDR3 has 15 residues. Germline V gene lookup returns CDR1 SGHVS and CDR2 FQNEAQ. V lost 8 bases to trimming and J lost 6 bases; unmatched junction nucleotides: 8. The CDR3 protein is CASEGTSGFPGELFF. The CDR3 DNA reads TGTGCCAGCGAGGGGACTAGCGGTTTTCCCGGGGAGCTGTTTTTT. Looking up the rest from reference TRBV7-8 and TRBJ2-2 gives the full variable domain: GAGVSQSPRYKVAKRGQDVALRCDPISGHVSLFWYQQALGQGPEFLTYFQNEAQLDKSGLPSDRFFAERPEGSVSTLKIQRTQQEDSAVYLCASEGTSGFPGELFFGEGSRLTVL.

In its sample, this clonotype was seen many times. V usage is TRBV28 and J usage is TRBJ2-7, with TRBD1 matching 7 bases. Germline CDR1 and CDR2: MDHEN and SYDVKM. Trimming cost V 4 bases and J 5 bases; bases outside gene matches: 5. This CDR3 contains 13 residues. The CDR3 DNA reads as TGTGCCAGCAGTTACAGGGGTAGCAACGAGCAGTACTTC. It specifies CASSYRGSNEQYF.

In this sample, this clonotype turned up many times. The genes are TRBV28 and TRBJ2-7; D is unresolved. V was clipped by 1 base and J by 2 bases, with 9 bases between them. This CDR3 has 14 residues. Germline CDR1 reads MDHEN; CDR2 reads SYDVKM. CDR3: CASSLLRAAYEQYF. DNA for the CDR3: TGTGCCAGCAGTTTATTAAGGGCGGCCTACGAGCAGTACTTC.

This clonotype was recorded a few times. The CDR3 sequence: CASSLDPAPAPYGYTF. The CDR3 DNA reads TGTGCCAGCAGCTTAGATCCGGCTCCAGCGCCGTATGGCTACACCTTC. This chain uses TRBV7-9 with TRBJ1-2; no clear D. The germline CDR1 and CDR2 sequences are SEHNR and FQNEAQ (reference sequence). This CDR3 region has 16 residues. Between the trimmed V and J ends, which lost 1 base and 5 bases, there was a span of 17 bases.

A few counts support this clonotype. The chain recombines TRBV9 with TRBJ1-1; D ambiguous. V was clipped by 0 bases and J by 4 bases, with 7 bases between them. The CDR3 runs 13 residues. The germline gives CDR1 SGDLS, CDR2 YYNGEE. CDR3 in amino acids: CASSVGWGTEAFF. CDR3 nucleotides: TGTGCCAGCAGCGTAGGTTGGGGCACTGAAGCTTTCTTT.

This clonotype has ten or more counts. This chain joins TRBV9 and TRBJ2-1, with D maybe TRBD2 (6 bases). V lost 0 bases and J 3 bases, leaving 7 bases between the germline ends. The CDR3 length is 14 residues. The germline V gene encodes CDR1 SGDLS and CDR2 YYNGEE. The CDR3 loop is CASSVAGDYNEQFF. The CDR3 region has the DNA TGTGCCAGCAGCGTAGCGGGGGACTACAATGAGCAGTTCTTC.

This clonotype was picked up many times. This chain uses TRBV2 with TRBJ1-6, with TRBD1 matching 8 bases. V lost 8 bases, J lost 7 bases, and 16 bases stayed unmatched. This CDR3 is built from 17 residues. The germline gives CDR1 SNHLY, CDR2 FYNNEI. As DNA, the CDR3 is TGTGCCAGCCTCGGACAGGGCAGGAGTTTGGGGAATTCACCCCTCCACTTT. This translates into CASLGQGRSLGNSPLHF.

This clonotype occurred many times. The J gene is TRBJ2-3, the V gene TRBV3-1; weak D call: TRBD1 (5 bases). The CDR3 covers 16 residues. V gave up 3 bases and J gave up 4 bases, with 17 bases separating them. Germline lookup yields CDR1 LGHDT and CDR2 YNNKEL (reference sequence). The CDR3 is CASSHWQGSPPDTQYF. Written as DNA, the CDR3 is TGTGCCAGCAGCCATTGGCAGGGAAGCCCGCCAGATACGCAGTATTTT.

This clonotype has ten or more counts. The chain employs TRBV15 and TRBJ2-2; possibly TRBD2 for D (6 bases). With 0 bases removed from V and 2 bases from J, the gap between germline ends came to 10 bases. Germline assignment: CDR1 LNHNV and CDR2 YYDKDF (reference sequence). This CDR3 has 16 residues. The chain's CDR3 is CATSRDRGENTGELFF. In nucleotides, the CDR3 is TGTGCCACCAGCAGAGATCGCGGGGAAAACACCGGGGAGCTGTTTTTT. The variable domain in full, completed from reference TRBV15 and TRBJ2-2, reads DAMVIQNPRYQVTQFGKPVTLSCSQTLNHNVMYWYQQKSSQAPKLLFHYYDKDFNNEADTPDNFQSRRPNTSFCFLDIRSPGLGDTAMYLCATSRDRGENTGELFFGEGSRLTVL.